These 15 T cell receptor beta chains share one sample of origin, sequenced in a study of Graves' ophthalmopathy and Graves' hyperthyroidism (dated by TCRdb to 2016 to 2019). Instrument on record: Illumina HiSeq 2000. For repertoire sequencing, TCR beta CDR3 regions were amplified from RNA transcripts. A first-round RT-PCR used HTBI primers with the Qiagen OneStep RT-PCR kit, followed by a second-round multiplex PCR, size selection and purification. TCRdb passed the public sequencing reads through fastp at Q25 and MiXCR, retaining productive beta sequences. One record per CDR3 amino acid sequence lists the most common genes and DNA. The sample records 740,000 or so distinct CDR3 sequences, around 40% of which are singletons. The ten largest clones take up 44% of the sample. The sample was peripheral blood. The receptors derive from an adult man with Graves' ophthalmopathy.

The genes are TRBV6-5 and TRBJ2-7; TRBD1 matches 10 bases. Germline assignment: CDR1 MNHEY and CDR2 SVGAGI. The CDR3 sequence is 14 residues long. J gave up 6 bases and V 4 bases, and 6 bases lay outside the gene matches. DNA of the CDR3: TGTGCCAGCAGTTCCGCGAGGACAGGGGGCGAGCAGTACTTC. It specifies CASSSARTGGEQYF.

This clonotype was seen once. The V and J genes are TRBV29-1 and TRBJ2-7; D ambiguous. V dropped 8 bases and J dropped 5 bases, with 13 bases sitting between them. The CDR3 contains 11 residues. Germline V gives CDR1 SQVTM, CDR2 ANQGSEA. This CDR3 is CSLSGFHEQYF. DNA of the CDR3: TGCAGCTTGTCTGGGTTCCACGAGCAGTACTTC.

This clonotype came up once. This rearrangement joins TRBV10-3 to TRBJ1-5; TRBD1 might be the D (5 bases). The CDR3 sequence is 16 residues long. Trimming took 10 bases from V and 4 from J, leaving 23 bases between them. Germline CDR1 and CDR2: ENHRY and SYGVKD. CDR3 DNA sequence: TGTGCCAGCAGCTTAAGTTCTGGGGGTGGAAATCAGCCCCAGCATTTT. Protein: CASSLSSGGGNQPQHF.

A note on this clonotype: A read error may produce the germline difference seen at one junction end. The gene calls are TRBV10-2 and TRBJ2-5; 7 nucleotides line up with TRBD1. CDR3 length: 13 residues. Germline-derived CDR1 and CDR2 are WSHSY and SAAADI. Here the CDR3 DNA reads TGTGCCAGCTCGGGACAGCAAGGGGAGACCCAGTACTTC. Translating gives CASSGQQGETQYF.

V usage is TRBV20-1 and J usage is TRBJ2-5, with 14 bases that match TRBD2. This CDR3 has 14 amino acids. Germline V lookup: CDR1 DFQATT, CDR2 SNEGSKA (reference sequence). The ends lost 3 bases at V and 7 bases at J; junction bases unmatched: 4. This chain's CDR3 is CSARTSGRGVTQYF. Written as DNA, the CDR3 is TGCAGTGCTAGGACTAGCGGGAGGGGAGTGACCCAGTACTTC.

Remarks on this clonotype: One end of the junction varies from germline; a read error may be responsible. The J gene is TRBJ2-7, the V gene TRBV2; D gene ambiguous. The CDR3 consists of 12 residues. Germline CDR1 is SNHLY and CDR2 is FYNNEI. CDR3 loop: CACSAGSYEQYF. The CDR3 region has the DNA TGTGCCTGCAGTGCTGGGTCCTACGAGCAGTACTTC. The whole variable domain, remainder taken from reference TRBV2 and TRBJ2-7, is EPEVTQTPSHQVTQMGQEVILRCVPISNHLYFYWYRQILGQKVEFLVSFYNNEISEKSEIFDDQFSVERPDGSNFTLKIRSTKLEDSAMYFCACSAGSYEQYFGPGTRLTVT.

The table lists this clonotype with many counts. The rearrangement uses TRBV10-3 and TRBJ2-7; 9 bases align to TRBD2. This CDR3 is 13 amino acids long. Germline CDR1 and CDR2: ENHRY and SYGVKD. Trimming at V came to 4 bases and at J to 6 bases, leaving 4 bases not matched to a gene. The CDR3 region is CAISGTSVSEQYF. The CDR3 DNA sequence: TGTGCCATCAGTGGGACTAGCGTGAGCGAGCAGTACTTC.

This clonotype was detected only a few times. CDR3 region: CASNPGQGIMEQYF. The CDR3 coding sequence is TGTGCCAGTAATCCGGGACAGGGGATAATGGAGCAGTACTTC. V gene TRBV19 combines with J gene TRBJ2-7; 10 nucleotides line up with TRBD1. Germline V gene lookup returns CDR1 LNHDA and CDR2 SQIVND (reference sequence). The CDR3 is made up of 14 amino acids. With 7 bases clipped from V and 7 bases from J, the junction kept 10 bases outside the gene matches.

CDR3 DNA sequence: TGCAGGGTGACCGGGACAAGCTCCTACAATGAGCAGTTCTTC. Translated, it gives CRVTGTSSYNEQFF. The chain recombines TRBV29-1 with TRBJ2-1, with D possibly being TRBD1 (6 bases). This CDR3 is built from 14 residues. The germline V gene has CDR1 SQVTM and CDR2 ANQGSEA.

This clonotype was found many times. The J gene is TRBJ1-1, the V gene TRBV4-3; D is undetermined. The CDR3 contains 13 residues. Between the trimmed V and J ends, which lost 1 base and 8 bases, there was a span of 11 bases. Looked up from germline, CDR1 is LGHNA and CDR2 is YSLEER. The CDR3 coding sequence is TGCGCCAGCAGCCAAGGTGTAGGCAGGGAAGCTTTCTTT. As protein: CASSQGVGREAFF.

The sample holds a few counts of this clonotype. The chain combines TRBV7-9 with TRBJ2-7; D remains ambiguous. V was cut by 5 bases and J by 3 bases, with 5 bases left in between. Germline V gene sequence: CDR1 SEHNR, CDR2 FQNEAQ (reference sequence). The CDR3 runs to 11 residues. CDR3 loop: CASSNGYEQYF. In DNA, the CDR3 is TGTGCCAGCAGCAATGGCTACGAGCAGTACTTC.

This clonotype was counted only a few times. The chain combines TRBV20-1 with TRBJ1-5; TRBD1 might be the D (5 bases). The germline V gene has CDR1 DFQATT and CDR2 SNEGSKA (reference sequence). The CDR3 spans 15 residues. The germline V and J ends were trimmed by 4 bases and 6 bases, with 19 bases remaining between them. This CDR3 reads CSAKDVYGGTQPQHF. The CDR3, as DNA: TGCAGTGCTAAAGATGTGTACGGGGGAACTCAGCCCCAGCATTTT.

About this clonotype itself: A much larger clone lies a single base off, so this may be a read error. This sequence joins TRBV29-1 and TRBJ2-7; D is tentatively TRBD1 or TRBD2 (5 bases each). Per germline, CDR1 SQVTM and CDR2 ANQGSEA. This CDR3 region has 13 residues. The chain's CDR3 is CGVGAGTSYEQYF. The CDR3 bases are TGCGGCGTTGGGGCAGGGACCTCCTACGAGCAGTACTTC.

The chain has TRBV29-1 and TRBJ2-5; 12 nucleotides match TRBD2. Unmatched junction bases numbered 9, after V lost 8 bases and J lost 5 bases. CDR3 size: 14 residues. Germline V gives CDR1 SQVTM, CDR2 ANQGSEA. The CDR3 bases are TGCAGCTTGGGAGGGACTAGCGGGCACGAGACCCAGTACTTC. It is translated as CSLGGTSGHETQYF.

This clonotype was found a few times. The chain employs TRBV14 and TRBJ1-1; 8 bases are a match to TRBD1. Germline V gives CDR1 SGHDN, CDR2 FVKESK. V lost 1 base, J lost 5 bases, and 3 bases stayed unmatched. This CDR3 has 14 residues. CDR3 nucleotide sequence: TGTGCCAGCAGCCAAGGGACAGGGCGGACTGAAGCTTTCTTT. Amino acid sequence: CASSQGTGRTEAFF. The whole variable domain, filled in from reference TRBV14 and TRBJ1-1, reads EAGVTQFPSHSVIEKGQTVTLRCDPISGHDNLYWYRRVMGKEIKFLLHFVKESKQDESGMPNNRFLAERTGGTYSTLKVQPAELEDSGVYFCASSQGTGRTEAFFGQGTRLTVV.